The 11 T cell receptor beta chains below come from one sample, sequenced in a study of blood T cell repertoires in COVID-19. Clones were read by immunoSEQ multiplex PCR, and TCRdb kept only the in-frame ones, dropping some. There are fewer than 300,000 clones in the sample; over 75% occur only once, and roughly 0.94% lies in the top ten. What was sequenced was peripheral blood. Source of these receptors: a human donor with COVID-19, enrolled during active disease. The donor label of this sample is uncertain.

The chain couples TRBV9 to TRBJ2-6, with D perhaps TRBD2 (6 bases). Germline assignment: CDR1 SGDLS and CDR2 YYNGEE. This CDR3 is built from 16 residues. Deletions cut 4 bases from V and 1 base from J, with 12 bases between. DNA for the CDR3: TGTGCCAGCAGCTTCTTGGCGGGGTCTGGGGCCAACGTCCTGACTTTC. Protein sequence: CASSFLAGSGANVLTF.

The genes are TRBV6-5 and TRBJ2-7; D is unresolved. CDR1 is MNHEY and CDR2 is SVGAGI in the germline V gene. This CDR3 contains 13 residues. Between the trimmed V and J ends, which lost 6 bases and 7 bases, there was a span of 16 bases. The CDR3 DNA sequence: TGTGCCAGCAGGCCCACGGCCCAGAGGGAGCAGTACTTC. It codes for CASRPTAQREQYF.

This chain links TRBV5-6 with TRBJ1-5, with unresolved D. Per germline, CDR1 SGHDT and CDR2 YYEEEE. The CDR3 spans 14 residues. The ends were cut back, 3 bases at V and 4 bases at J, with 11 bases in the middle. The CDR3 DNA follows: TGTGCCAGCAGCTCCCTCCTAGCTAATCAGCCCCAGCATTTT. Its protein product is CASSSLLANQPQHF.

CDR3 bases: TGTGCAAGTCGCTTAGCGCGGCTAGCGGGAGTCGACCAAGAGACCCAGTACTTC. It codes for CASRLARLAGVDQETQYF. This chain connects TRBV12-2 to TRBJ2-5; TRBD2 is the table's D call and was not checked against the DNA. TRBV12-2 is shown as a pseudogene. The CDR3 runs to 18 residues.

The rearrangement links TRBV7-2 to TRBJ1-4; 9 nucleotides agree with TRBD1. CDR1 is SGHTA and CDR2 is FQGNSA in the germline V gene. The ends lost 5 bases at V and 7 bases at J; junction bases unmatched: 11. CDR3 size: 16 residues. CDR3 amino acids: CASSPRTGVGSEKLFF. The CDR3 coding sequence is TGTGCCAGCAGCCCCCGGACAGGGGTGGGGAGTGAAAAACTGTTTTTT.

This chain joins TRBV11-3 and TRBJ2-2; maybe TRBD2 (6 bases). Trimming removed 1 base from V and 6 bases from J, with 12 bases in between. The germline gives CDR1 SGHNT, CDR2 YENEEA. This CDR3 is built from 15 residues. CDR3 sequence reads: CASSLAGSGAGELFF. Here the CDR3 DNA reads TGTGCCAGCAGCTTAGCCGGGAGTGGGGCCGGGGAGCTGTTTTTT.

The chain links TRBV29-1 to TRBJ2-1, with D possibly being TRBD1 (6 bases). The V end was cut by 1 base, the J end by 7 bases, with 8 bases between. The CDR3 length is 12 residues. Per germline, CDR1 SQVTM and CDR2 ANQGSEA. CDR3 sequence (DNA): TGCAGCGTTGAAGGGGACACAAATGAGCAGTTCTTC. Translated, it gives CSVEGDTNEQFF.

This chain connects TRBV25-1 to TRBJ1-6, with TRBD1 as a possible D gene (5 bases). Germline V gene data show CDR1 as MGHDK and CDR2 as SYGVNS. The CDR3 consists of 15 residues. Between the trimmed V and J ends, which lost 4 bases and 8 bases, there was a span of 15 bases. The CDR3 is CASSAQGLGDSPLHF. The CDR3 bases are TGTGCCAGCAGTGCCCAGGGACTAGGAGATTCACCCCTCCACTTT.

V and J are TRBV11-2 and TRBJ1-1, with D possibly being TRBD1 (6 bases). The length of the CDR3 is 15 residues. V was cut by 2 bases and J by 2 bases, with 12 bases left in between. Germline assignment: CDR1 SGHAT and CDR2 FQNNGV. CDR3 residues: CASSLLTGINTEAFF. In DNA form, the CDR3 reads TGTGCCAGCAGCTTACTAACAGGGATTAACACTGAAGCTTTCTTT. The complete variable domain, with remaining parts taken from reference TRBV11-2 and TRBJ1-1, reads EAGVAQSPRYKIIEKRQSVAFWCNPISGHATLYWYQQILGQGPKLLIQFQNNGVVDDSQLPKDRFSAERLKGVDSTLKIQPAKLEDSAVYLCASSLLTGINTEAFFGQGTRLTVV.

The gene calls are TRBV19 and TRBJ2-1; TRBD2 agrees at 10 bases. Germline V gives CDR1 LNHDA, CDR2 SQIVND (reference sequence). J was trimmed by 6 bases and V by 6 bases; bases with no gene match: 8. The CDR3 is 15 amino acids. CDR3 sequence reads: CASRPLAGVLNEQFF. The CDR3 nucleotides read TGTGCCAGTAGGCCTCTAGCGGGAGTACTCAATGAGCAGTTCTTC.

This sequence joins TRBV3-1 (or the pseudogene TRBV3-2) and TRBJ2-7; TRBD2 aligns across 9 bases. J gave up 1 base and V 1 base, and 5 bases lay outside the gene matches. Germline values: CDR1 LGHDT, CDR2 YNNKEL (reference sequence). The CDR3 length is 16 residues. The CDR3 bases are TGTGCCAGCAGCCAAGGGGCGGGAGGGCGATCCTACGAGCAGTACTTC. Translated: CASSQGAGGRSYEQYF.